The rows below give T cell receptor beta chains drawn from one sample of a study of T-cell reconstitution after alpha-beta-depleted transplantation in children. Each CDR3 protein is one row after TCRdb ran MiXCR on the PCR reads. The profile covers roughly 220,000 distinct CDR3 sequences, with around 13% appearing a single time and roughly 2.6% taken by the ten largest. This specimen was PBMCs from the stem cell graft donor, taken from the stem cell graft. Receptors were obtained from a human donor who donated a stem cell graft to a child with acute lymphoblastic leukemia. Each CDR3 is given with its conserved first and last residue.

>TRBV20-1
CSARRGQGVQEQYF
>TRBV10-3
CAISGTGAQNTIYF
>TRBV20-1
CSARDLGAGYTF
>TRBV7-2
CASTIKAGRNVNGYTF
>TRBV24-1
CATSDFRGPNYGYTF
>TRBV5-1
CASSLGQENTGELFF
>TRBV15
CATSRDLGDTQYF
>TRBV7-9
CASSFGLEQPQHF
>TRBV7-9
CASSLRSGRNTGELFF
>TRBV9
CASSVRSGGSSDTQYF
>TRBV29-1
CSVEVGGGAGTEAFF
>TRBV18
CASAYQGKTEAFF
>TRBV27
CASSLTGTTNYGYTF
>TRBV6-2/TRBV6-3
CASSFYRGRRSGELFF
>TRBV6-2/TRBV6-3
CASSYEAGIGEQYF
>TRBV6-5
CASRISRTAGYTF
>TRBV29-1
CSVEDLYRESSYNEQFF
>TRBV5-4
CASRNYRGPSGELFF
>TRBV3-1
CASSQEGVFYNEQFF
>TRBV5-1
CASSFSLHTEAFF
>TRBV7-2
CASSPMSSYEQYF
>TRBV5-1
CASSLKMALETQYF
>TRBV7-9
CASSLPGGRGETEAFF
>TRBV28
CAITGGGSYNEQFF
>TRBV5-1
CASSLVEGLNTEAFF
>TRBV12-3/TRBV12-4
CASRDGLGGSYEQYF
>TRBV5-1
CASSLLAASSYNSPLHF
>TRBV11-1
CASSSTGTGPRKYQETQYF
>TRBV7-2
CASSSKGGRRGGYTF
>TRBV12-3/TRBV12-4
CASSPGLAGGLYNEQFF
>TRBV4-3
CASSQEVSSWDREYEQYF
>TRBV12-3/TRBV12-4
CASSLESRNQPQHF
>TRBV28
CASSSLPRLNEQYF
>TRBV6-5
CAGGSETNTEAFF
>TRBV5-6
CASSLGLAGRTQKAQYF
>TRBV4-3
CASSREGTGAETQYF
>TRBV20-1
CSARAPGGGRGQETQYF
>TRBV6-2/TRBV6-3
CASSYKLENTEAFF
>TRBV6-1
CATRRGVNQPQHF
>TRBV4-3
CASSLREGHEQYF
>TRBV10-3
CAISAGTPTYEQYF
>TRBV5-1
CASSPWTSSYEQYF
>TRBV9
CASKRREGLRNTDTQYF
>TRBV9
CASSVAAGGEQYF
>TRBV3-1
CASSQGDRVTEAFF
>TRBV27
CASSFGGRGRDEQFF
>TRBV20-1
CSASQTAHSSYEQYF
>TRBV7-2
CASGDTYTDTQYF
>TRBV27
CASSLSGDNQPQHF
>TRBV20-1
CSARDLTSGRNEQFF
>TRBV7-2
CASSLAIDGAASEQYF
>TRBV6-5
CASSSQGRSSGNTIYF
>TRBV7-9
CASSHPGQATYEQYF
>TRBV9
CASATGGFTDTQYF
>TRBV28
CASSPSTSGGAGFPYEQYF